The 4 T cell receptor beta chains below were found in one sample sequenced in a study of T cells in localized non-small cell lung cancer (TCRdb year 2020). The library was built by means of the immunoSEQ multiplex PCR assay. Entries here come from immuneACCESS through TCRdb and include only in-frame sequences with V and J called. Some clones fail to appear in such tables; in the studies checked, an unresolved V gene covers under half of the shortfall, and the cause of the remainder is unknown. This sample has about 33,000 clones in its table, and approximately 86% of those were observed once. The ten top clones hold around a sixth of the sample. The sequences come from peripheral blood mononuclear cells, collected before any cancer treatment. The receptors originated from a man aged 35 to 70 with stage III lung adenocarcinoma.

This chain uses TRBV14 with TRBJ2-4; 8 nucleotides agree with TRBD1. CDR3 length: 16 amino acids. In germline, CDR1 is SGHDN, CDR2 FVKESK. With 1 base clipped from V and 3 bases from J, the junction kept 5 bases outside the gene matches. CDR3 residues: CASSQGQGWVKNIQYF. The DNA for the CDR3 is TGTGCCAGCAGCCAAGGACAGGGGTGGGTCAAAAACATTCAGTACTTC.

This clone was seen a single time. The V and J genes are TRBV9 and TRBJ2-1; 12 bases align to TRBD2. Germline V gives CDR1 SGDLS, CDR2 YYNGEE. V dropped 3 bases and J dropped 5; count of bases not matched to a gene: 3. This CDR3 is built from 15 residues. The CDR3 coding sequence is TGTGCCAGCAGCGCCAGACTAGCGGGGGACAATGAGCAGTTCTTC. Amino acid sequence: CASSARLAGDNEQFF.

This clone was picked up one time. This chain connects TRBV11-3 to TRBJ2-7, with 7 bases fitting TRBD2. Unmatched junction bases numbered 9, after V lost 3 bases and J lost 1 base. This CDR3 is built from 16 residues. Germline V gives CDR1 SGHNT, CDR2 YENEEA. CDR3 region: CASSLMAGVVSYEQYF. The CDR3 DNA follows: TGTGCCAGCAGCTTGATGGCGGGGGTAGTGTCCTACGAGCAGTACTTC. Together with reference TRBV11-3 and TRBJ2-7, the CDR3 gives the full variable domain: EAGVVQSPRYKIIEKKQPVAFWCNPISGHNTLYWYLQNLGQGPELLIRYENEEAVDDSQLPKDRFSAERLKGVDSTLKIQPAELGDSAVYLCASSLMAGVVSYEQYFGPGTRLTVT.

The rearrangement joins TRBV10-2 to TRBJ2-3; D gene ambiguous. The CDR3 spans 12 residues. Trimming took off 4 bases at V and 1 base at J, with 3 bases between the two ends. Germline lookup yields CDR1 WSHSY and CDR2 SAAADI. CDR3 in amino acids: CASSGGTDTQYF. The DNA for the CDR3 is TGCGCCAGCAGTGGGGGCACAGATACGCAGTATTTT.